The 7 T cell receptor beta chains listed next were all sequenced from one sample in a study of control samples from healthy donors and cancer patients. Assay used: immunoSEQ multiplex PCR; TCRdb lists only in-frame clones, some missing. The sample records more than 85,000 clones, about four fifths being singletons. Material for sequencing was blood. All receptors derive from a woman in her forties or fifties in good health.

This chain joins TRBV29-1 and TRBJ2-1; 10 bases match TRBD1. J lost 8 bases, V lost 7 bases, and 8 bases had no gene match. CDR1 is SQVTM and CDR2 is ANQGSEA in the germline V gene. This CDR3 region has 13 residues. DNA for the CDR3: TGCAGCGCCGGGACAGGGGCTGGGTATGAGCAGTTCTTC. Residues: CSAGTGAGYEQFF.

V usage is TRBV27 and J usage is TRBJ2-7, with 11 bases matching TRBD1. Trimming removed 6 bases from V and 5 bases from J; junction bases left unmatched: 12. From germline, CDR1 is MNHEY and CDR2 SMNVEV (reference sequence). The CDR3 length is 16 residues. This chain's CDR3 is CASSRGQGAFLDEQYF. CDR3 sequence (DNA): TGTGCCAGCAGCCGTGGACAGGGGGCGTTTCTGGACGAGCAGTACTTC.

The chain couples TRBV6-1 to TRBJ2-1; TRBD2 aligns across 9 bases. Trimming at V came to 0 bases and at J to 15 bases, leaving 12 bases not matched to a gene. This CDR3 contains 15 residues. CDR1 and CDR2 from the germline V gene are MNHNS and SASEGT. The CDR3 is CASSEAGTSLVRGFF. The CDR3 nucleotides are TGTGCCAGCAGTGAAGCGGGGACTAGCCTCGTTAGGGGGTTCTTC.

In its sample, this clone was seen a few times. The CDR3 sequence is CASSLSQVAFF. CDR3 nucleotides: TGTGCCAGCAGCTTAAGCCAGGTTGCTTTCTTT. This chain uses TRBV7-9 with TRBJ1-1; no clear D gene. Trimming cost V 2 bases and J 11 bases, with 9 bases left between them. The CDR3 has 11 residues. The germline V gene has CDR1 SEHNR and CDR2 FQNEAQ (reference sequence).

The chain has TRBV12-3 or TRBV12-4 and TRBJ2-1; the D gene is possibly TRBD2 (7 bases). This CDR3 is 13 amino acids long. Trimming pared 10 bases from V and 2 bases from J, leaving 12 bases between. For the CDR3, the DNA is TGTGCCATTAGGGGGGGTGCCTACAATGAGCAGTTCTTC. Translated, it gives CAIRGGAYNEQFF.

This clone was recorded only once. The chain has TRBV6-5 and TRBJ2-1; D not resolved. The ends were cut back, 2 bases at V and 7 bases at J, with 6 bases in the middle. This CDR3 comprises 12 residues. Germline CDR1 and CDR2: MNHEY and SVGAGI. The CDR3 region has the DNA TGTGCCAGCAGTTACGGTCCAAATGAGCAGTTCTTC. It specifies CASSYGPNEQFF.

The sample holds a few counts of this clone. The chain is built from TRBV3-1 (or the pseudogene TRBV3-2) and TRBJ1-2; D is uncertain. CDR1 is LGHDT and CDR2 is YNNKEL in the germline V gene (reference sequence). CDR3 length: 11 amino acids. With 4 bases removed from V and 7 bases from J, the gap between germline ends came to 7 bases. The CDR3 bases are TGTGCCAGCAGCCGCGAAGGTGGCTACACCTTC. Translated: CASSREGGYTF.